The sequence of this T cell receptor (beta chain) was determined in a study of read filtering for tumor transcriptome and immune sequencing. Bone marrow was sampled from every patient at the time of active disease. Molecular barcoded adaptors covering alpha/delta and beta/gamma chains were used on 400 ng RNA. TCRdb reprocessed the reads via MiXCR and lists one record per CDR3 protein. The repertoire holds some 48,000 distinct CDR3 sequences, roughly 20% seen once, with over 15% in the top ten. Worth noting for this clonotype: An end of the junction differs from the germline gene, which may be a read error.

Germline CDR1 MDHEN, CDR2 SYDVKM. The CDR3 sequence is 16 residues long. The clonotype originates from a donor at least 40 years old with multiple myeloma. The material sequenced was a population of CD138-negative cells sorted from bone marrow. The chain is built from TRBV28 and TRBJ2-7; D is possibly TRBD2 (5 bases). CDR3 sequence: CASGFFGFGSEREQYF. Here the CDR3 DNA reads TGCGCCAGCGGTTTTTTCGGATTTGGATCCGAGAGGGAGCAGTACTTC.